Each of the 5 T cell receptor beta chains below was sequenced from the same sample in a study of identical twins. Each CDR3 protein is one row after TCRdb ran MiXCR on the 5' RACE reads. Altogether around 1.7 million distinct CDR3 sequences are present, roughly 35% being singletons, with the ten largest covering less than 0.35%. Sequenced input: cord blood. The receptors here all came from a newborn girl in good health.

This clonotype was counted a few times. The chain combines TRBV7-9 with TRBJ2-1; no definite D call. V was shortened by 2 bases and J by 7 bases, with 9 bases between the two germline ends. This CDR3 spans 13 amino acids. Germline-derived CDR1 and CDR2 are SEHNR and FQNEAQ (reference sequence). CDR3 sequence: CASSLFLENEQFF. The CDR3 nucleotides read TGTGCCAGCAGCTTATTCCTTGAAAATGAGCAGTTCTTC.

This rearrangement joins TRBV18 to TRBJ1-1, with 9 bases lining up with TRBD1. Germline CDR1 reads KGHSH; CDR2 reads LQKENI. The CDR3 is 15 residues long. The V segment lost 0 bases and the J segment 5 bases; nucleotides outside the gene matches: 4. The CDR3 reads CASSPPGTGRTEAFF. The CDR3 DNA reads TGTGCCAGCTCACCACCAGGGACAGGGCGGACTGAAGCTTTCTTT.

This chain joins TRBV20-1 and TRBJ2-3; 7 nucleotides match TRBD1. This CDR3 has 15 residues. The V segment lost 3 bases and the J segment 2 bases; nucleotides outside the gene matches: 8. Germline CDR1 is DFQATT and CDR2 is SNEGSKA (reference sequence). The CDR3 DNA reads TGCAGTGCTAGGGAACTAGGGGGCCTCACAGATACGCAGTATTTT. This sequence encodes CSARELGGLTDTQYF.

There are a few counts of this clonotype. V is TRBV5-1 and J is TRBJ2-2, with D perhaps TRBD2 (5 bases). This CDR3 comprises 13 residues. The V gene lost 4 bases and the J gene lost 6 bases, with 10 bases spanning the gap. Germline CDR1 is SGHRS and CDR2 is YFSETQ. CDR3 nucleotide sequence: TGCGCCAGCAGCGCCGAGGGTGCCGGGGAGCTGTTTTTT. Its protein is CASSAEGAGELFF.

The J gene is TRBJ2-3, the V gene TRBV20-1; 8 bases map to TRBD2. V trimming: 4 bases; J trimming: 2 bases; junction bases outside the gene matches: 8. The CDR3 runs 15 residues. Germline CDR1 reads DFQATT; CDR2 reads SNEGSKA (reference sequence). The CDR3 coding sequence is TGCAGTGCTACTAAACTAGCGGAGAACACAGATACGCAGTATTTT. Translation gives CSATKLAENTDTQYF.